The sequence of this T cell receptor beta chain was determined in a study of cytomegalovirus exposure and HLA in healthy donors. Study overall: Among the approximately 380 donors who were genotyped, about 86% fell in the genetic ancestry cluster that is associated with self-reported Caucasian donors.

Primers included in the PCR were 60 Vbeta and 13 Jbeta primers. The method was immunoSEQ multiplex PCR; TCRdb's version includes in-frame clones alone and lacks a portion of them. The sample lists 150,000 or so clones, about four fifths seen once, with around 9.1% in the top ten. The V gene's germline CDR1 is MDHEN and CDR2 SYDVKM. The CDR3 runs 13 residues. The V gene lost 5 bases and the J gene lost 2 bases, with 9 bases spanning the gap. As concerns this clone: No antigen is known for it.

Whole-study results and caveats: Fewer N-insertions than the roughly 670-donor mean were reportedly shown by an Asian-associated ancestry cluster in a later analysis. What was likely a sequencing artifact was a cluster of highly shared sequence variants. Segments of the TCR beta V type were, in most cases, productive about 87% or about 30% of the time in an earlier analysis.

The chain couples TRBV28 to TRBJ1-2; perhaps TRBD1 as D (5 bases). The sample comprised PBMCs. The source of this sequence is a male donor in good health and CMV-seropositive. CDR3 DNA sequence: TGTGCCAGCAGTCCCTCAGGGAACTATGGCTACACCTTC. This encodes CASSPSGNYGYTF.